These T cell receptor beta chains were read from a single sample in a study of blood T cell repertoires in COVID-19. Measured with immunoSEQ multiplex PCR; TCRdb has only the in-frame clones, and not every one. The table shows a few hundred thousand clones, with approximately 78% occurring only once. The source material was peripheral blood. Source of these receptors: a woman between 18 and 30 years old with acute or convalescent COVID-19. Both conserved end residues are part of each CDR3.

v_call	j_call	cdr3_aa
TRBV30	TRBJ2-2	CAWSVLQGAGELFF
TRBV27	TRBJ2-3	CASSQLGGSTDTQYF
TRBV11-2	TRBJ2-7	CASSAGTGGHEQYF
TRBV27	TRBJ2-1	CASSFGASYNEQFF
TRBV5-6	TRBJ2-5	CASSPNRRGIQETQYF
TRBV28	TRBJ2-3	CASSPPITGGLSDTQYF
TRBV7-3	TRBJ2-3	CASSLGSRGADTQYF
TRBV7-8	TRBJ2-1	CASSPTGGPGGKFF
TRBV6-5	TRBJ2-2	CASTRDRAGTGELFF
TRBV21-1	TRBJ2-1	CASSKGDFPYNEQFF
TRBV29-1	TRBJ2-2	CSAASGRVTGELFF
TRBV10-2	TRBJ1-4	CASAPGGRNNEKLFF
TRBV11-2	TRBJ1-2	CASSSYRDRGYGYTF
TRBV10-3	TRBJ2-7	CAISPTGIYEQYF
TRBV13	TRBJ2-1	CASSPRTSGNPWNEQFF
TRBV2	TRBJ2-6	CASSEFFLGASGANVLTF
TRBV24-1	TRBJ2-3	CATAGGSRDTQYF
TRBV18	TRBJ1-6	CASQVTGTVANSPLHF
TRBV3-1/TRBV3-2	TRBJ2-1	CASTGLAGAGNEQFF
TRBV11-2	TRBJ1-1	CASSGQGSTEAFF
TRBV6-6	TRBJ1-1	CASSYEGEAFF
TRBV18	TRBJ1-6	CASSREGISYNSPLHF
TRBV4-3	TRBJ2-1	CASSQDETSGSSYNEQFF